This T cell receptor beta chain was recorded in a study of cytomegalovirus exposure and HLA in healthy donors. Study-level results: Usually a TCR sequence was rare, but some public TCRs were found in many donors.

Comment on this clone: Antigen unknown.

Germline V gene sequence: CDR1 MNHNY, CDR2 SVGAGI (reference sequence). The CDR3 totals 13 residues. V dropped 11 bases and J dropped 2; count of bases not matched to a gene: 7. With 60 Vbeta and 13 Jbeta primers, the PCR was carried out. Method: immunoSEQ multiplex PCR; TCRdb's copy keeps in-frame clones and lacks some. The data contain around 160,000 clones, roughly 80% of them singletons. Donors had nominal health at sampling but likely had unrecorded immune exposures. The rearrangement uses TRBV6-6 and TRBJ1-1, with 8 bases identical to TRBD1. The sequenced sample was PBMCs. The source of this sequence is a male donor in good health and CMV-seropositive. CDR3 loop: CASRDRINTEAFF. The CDR3 DNA is TGTGCCTCGCGGGACAGGATAAACACTGAAGCTTTCTTT.